This T cell receptor beta chain was identified during a study of blood T cells in healthy people across ages. Study-wide results and limits: Because donor CMV status was unknown, expanded clonotype changes were possibly confounded.

This clonotype has just a few counts. What it binds is not known. The authors ran a second PCR of roughly 6 to 12 cycles using a sample-barcoded 5' primer and a J-beta primer mix. A single record per CDR3 protein comes from TCRdb applying MiXCR to the 5' RACE reads. The repertoire has over 1,500,000 distinct CDR3 sequences, roughly two fifths of them found once; the top ten carry more than 20%. Sample donors were healthy Caucasian individuals that came from Russia, aged roughly 6 to 95. This CDR3 contains 15 residues. CDR1 and CDR2 (germline): LGHDT, YNNKEL (reference sequence). After removal of 4 bases from V and 5 bases from J, the junction contained 10 bases not matched to a gene.

The specimen sequenced was blood. This TCR derives from a human donor in good health. The rearrangement links TRBV3-1 to TRBJ2-7, with 8 bases fitting TRBD1. CDR3 residues: CASSRNILTGDEQYF. The DNA of the CDR3 is TGTGCCAGCAGCCGAAATATTCTGACAGGGGACGAGCAGTACTTC.